Listed here are 22 T cell receptor beta chains from one sample, sequenced in a study of OX40 agonist ivuxolimab in advanced cancers. Libraries came from the immunoSEQ multiplex PCR assay. Held by TCRdb, this immuneACCESS table contains in-frame sequences only and omits some clones. Under half of the omission traces to an unresolved V gene where checked; the cause of the rest is unknown. The sample profile shows 60,000 to 70,000 clones; 75% to 90% of them were found once. The top ten hold roughly 1.8% of the sample. The specimen comprised CD4+ or CD8+ T cells sorted from blood, sampled in a trial of the OX40 agonist ivuxolimab. Receptor source: an adult with an advanced solid tumor such as melanoma, head and neck, liver or kidney cancer.

This chain joins TRBV5-1 and TRBJ2-2; D call uncertain. CDR1 is SGHRS, CDR2 YFSETQ, per germline. With 0 bases removed from V and 2 bases from J, the gap between germline ends came to 8 bases. The CDR3 length is 15 residues. The CDR3 reads CASSLGVSNTGELFF. The CDR3 DNA reads TGCGCCAGCAGCTTGGGGGTCAGTAACACCGGGGAGCTGTTTTTT. Full variable domain (missing parts from reference TRBV5-1 and TRBJ2-2): KAGVTQTPRYLIKTRGQQVTLSCSPISGHRSVSWYQQTPGQGLQFLFEYFSETQRNKGNFPGRFSGRQFSNSRSEMNVSTLELGDSALYLCASSLGVSNTGELFFGEGSRLTVL.

The rearrangement links TRBV10-3 to TRBJ2-1; possibly TRBD1 for D (5 bases). The CDR3 runs to 15 residues. Germline V lookup: CDR1 ENHRY, CDR2 SYGVKD. The V end was cut by 4 bases, the J end by 7 bases, with 17 bases between. In DNA form, the CDR3 reads TGTGCCATCAGTGGGGGCGGAGCGACTTTTAATGAGCAGTTCTTC. Encoded protein: CAISGGGATFNEQFF.

This chain links TRBV19 with TRBJ2-2, with 7 bases fitting TRBD1. The CDR3 is 17 amino acids. Looked up from germline, CDR1 is LNHDA and CDR2 is SQIVND (reference sequence). Trimming removed 4 bases from V and 2 bases from J; junction bases left unmatched: 10. The CDR3: CASSSPGGQRNTGELFF. Written as DNA, the CDR3 is TGTGCCAGTAGTAGCCCAGGGGGACAAAGAAACACCGGGGAGCTGTTTTTT.

The chain recombines TRBV10-3 with TRBJ1-5; D not resolved. The germline CDR1 and CDR2 sequences are ENHRY and SYGVKD. V lost 7 bases and J 3 bases, leaving 10 bases between the germline ends. The CDR3 totals 13 residues. In DNA, the CDR3 is TGTGCCATCACAGGAAGCTTCAATCAGCCCCAGCATTTT. Residues: CAITGSFNQPQHF.

The rearrangement uses TRBV6-1 and TRBJ1-3; TRBD1 aligns across 8 bases. Trimming cost V 8 bases and J 3 bases; bases outside gene matches: 9. Germline lookup yields CDR1 MNHNS and CDR2 SASEGT. The CDR3 is 15 amino acids. The CDR3 bases are TGTGCCAGCTTGGGCAGGGGGCGCGGTGGAAACACCATATATTTT. Residues: CASLGRGRGGNTIYF.

The chain has TRBV28 and TRBJ2-4, with 7 bases aligning to TRBD1. Losses at the gene ends were 6 bases for V and 3 bases for J; bases not matched to a gene: 8. From germline, CDR1 is MDHEN and CDR2 SYDVKM. This CDR3 spans 15 amino acids. As DNA, the CDR3 is TGTGCCAGCAGCCGGACAGGCGTTGGCAAAAACATTCAGTACTTC. It yields the protein CASSRTGVGKNIQYF.

J is TRBJ2-5 and V is TRBV6-5; D possibly corresponds to TRBD2 (6 bases). The CDR3 is 15 amino acids. V lost 2 bases to trimming and J lost 2 bases, with 12 bases between them. The germline V gene has CDR1 MNHEY and CDR2 SVGAGI. The CDR3 region is CASSYKRASQETQYF. For the CDR3, the DNA is TGTGCCAGCAGTTACAAGCGGGCTTCGCAAGAGACCCAGTACTTC.

The chain couples TRBV5-1 to TRBJ2-1; D gene ambiguous. There are 14 residues in the CDR3. From germline, CDR1 is SGHRS and CDR2 YFSETQ. V lost 0 bases, J lost 5 bases, and 9 bases lay in between. This CDR3 is CASSLEARNNEQFF. CDR3 coding DNA: TGCGCCAGCAGCTTGGAGGCGAGAAACAATGAGCAGTTCTTC.

The chain recombines TRBV28 with TRBJ1-2; TRBD1 is a possible D gene (5 bases). The V and J ends lost 7 bases and 7 bases respectively, with 13 bases between them. The CDR3 extends over 12 amino acids. Germline-derived CDR1 and CDR2 are MDHEN and SYDVKM. The CDR3 DNA follows: TGTGCCAGCACCCCGGGGACGGTTGGCTACACCTTC. Its protein product is CASTPGTVGYTF.

The rearrangement uses TRBV18 and TRBJ1-1, with 7 bases aligning to TRBD1. The length of the CDR3 is 14 residues. The ends lost 3 bases at V and 4 bases at J; junction bases unmatched: 5. Per germline, CDR1 KGHSH and CDR2 LQKENI. The CDR3 region is CASSPEGAATEAFF. CDR3 nucleotide sequence: TGTGCCAGCTCACCGGAGGGGGCGGCCACTGAAGCTTTCTTT.

This clone came up once. The gene calls are TRBV11-3 and TRBJ2-2; TRBD2 aligns across 7 bases. Losses at the gene ends were 5 bases for V and 6 bases for J; bases not matched to a gene: 6. CDR3 length: 14 amino acids. Germline loops: CDR1 SGHNT, CDR2 YENEEA. The CDR3 region has the DNA TGTGCCAGCAGCCTCTCCGGGGGGTCCGGGGAGCTGTTTTTT. Amino acids: CASSLSGGSGELFF. Using reference TRBV11-3 and TRBJ2-2 for the parts outside the CDR3, the full variable domain is EAGVVQSPRYKIIEKKQPVAFWCNPISGHNTLYWYLQNLGQGPELLIRYENEEAVDDSQLPKDRFSAERLKGVDSTLKIQPAELGDSAVYLCASSLSGGSGELFFGEGSRLTVL.

The chain recombines TRBV5-4 with TRBJ2-7, with TRBD2 identical over 10 bases. The CDR3 is 15 residues long. Trimming removed 0 bases from V and 6 bases from J; junction bases left unmatched: 6. Germline V gene data show CDR1 as SGHNT and CDR2 as YYREEE (reference sequence). The CDR3 DNA reads TGTGCCAGCAGCTTGGTGGCTAGCGGGAGTGGCGAGCAGTACTTC. Protein product: CASSLVASGSGEQYF.

CDR3 nucleotides: TGTGCCAGTAGTATACCGGGAAGCACTGAAGCTTTCTTT. The encoded protein is CASSIPGSTEAFF. This chain joins TRBV19 and TRBJ1-1; D is unresolved. This CDR3 has 13 residues. The germline CDR1 and CDR2 sequences are LNHDA and SQIVND (reference sequence). V was trimmed by 2 bases and J by 4 bases, leaving 8 bases between them.

The chain carries TRBV6-1 and TRBJ1-5; the match to TRBD1 covers 7 bases. J was trimmed by 7 bases and V by 5 bases; bases with no gene match: 11. CDR1 and CDR2 from the germline V gene are MNHNS and SASEGT. The CDR3 length is 15 residues. CDR3 residues: CASSRLGQTLQPQHF. The CDR3 DNA sequence: TGTGCCAGCAGTAGGCTGGGACAGACTTTACAGCCCCAGCATTTT.

The DNA for the CDR3 is TGTGCCAGCAGCCCACTACAGGGTTCTACGAACACTGAAGCTTTCTTT. This encodes CASSPLQGSTNTEAFF. The rearrangement joins TRBV14 to TRBJ1-1, with D perhaps TRBD1 (6 bases). Germline V gene lookup returns CDR1 SGHDN and CDR2 FVKESK. Trimming removed 4 bases from V and 1 base from J, with 16 bases in between. The CDR3 is 16 residues long.

The chain is built from TRBV20-1 and TRBJ2-5; D unresolved. This CDR3 spans 11 amino acids. Trimming stripped 0 bases from V and 5 bases from J, with 4 bases between. Germline CDR1 is DFQATT and CDR2 is SNEGSKA (reference sequence). CDR3 in amino acids: CSARDRETQYF. The CDR3 bases are TGCAGTGCTAGAGATCGTGAGACCCAGTACTTC.

The chain joins TRBV5-1 to TRBJ2-1, with 9 bases fitting TRBD2. V shed 4 bases and J 9 bases; nucleotides not matched to a gene: 14. Germline-derived CDR1 and CDR2 are SGHRS and YFSETQ. The CDR3 extends over 16 amino acids. CDR3 in amino acids: CASSVLDSGRYGEQFF. In nucleotides, the CDR3 is TGCGCCAGCAGCGTCCTAGATAGCGGGAGATATGGTGAGCAGTTCTTC.

CDR3 nucleotides: TGCGCCAGCAGCTTGTTTCCTAGCGGGCCTTCCTACGAGCAGTACTTC. Its translation is CASSLFPSGPSYEQYF. J is TRBJ2-7 and V is TRBV5-1; 8 nucleotides agree with TRBD2. This CDR3 has 16 residues. J was trimmed by 1 base and V by 1 base; bases with no gene match: 7. Germline CDR1 and CDR2: SGHRS and YFSETQ.

This chain uses TRBV19 with TRBJ2-7; D unresolved. Trimming removed 2 bases from V and 0 bases from J, with 11 bases in between. The germline gives CDR1 LNHDA, CDR2 SQIVND (reference sequence). The CDR3 runs to 15 residues. As DNA, the CDR3 is TGTGCCAGTAGTATAAGGACGGCAAGCTCCTACGAGCAGTACTTC. Translated, it gives CASSIRTASSYEQYF.

The chain joins TRBV5-1 to TRBJ1-2; no definite D call. V lost 0 bases and J 3 bases, leaving 12 bases between the germline ends. Germline V gene data show CDR1 as SGHRS and CDR2 as YFSETQ. The CDR3 is 15 amino acids. CDR3 coding DNA: TGCGCCAGCAGCTTGGACAGCCCGCGTTACTATGGCTACACCTTC. Translation gives CASSLDSPRYYGYTF.

This clone appeared a single time. This chain uses TRBV11-2 with TRBJ1-4, with 9 bases identical to TRBD1. With 1 base clipped from V and 8 bases from J, the junction kept 8 bases outside the gene matches. Germline V lookup: CDR1 SGHAT, CDR2 FQNNGV. The CDR3 totals 16 residues. The DNA for the CDR3 is TGTGCCAGCAGCTTAGTTTCGGGACAGGGACAGGAAAAACTGTTTTTT. Translation: CASSLVSGQGQEKLFF. The entire variable domain, with the rest obtained from reference TRBV11-2 and TRBJ1-4, is as follows: EAGVAQSPRYKIIEKRQSVAFWCNPISGHATLYWYQQILGQGPKLLIQFQNNGVVDDSQLPKDRFSAERLKGVDSTLKIQPAKLEDSAVYLCASSLVSGQGQEKLFFGSGTQLSVL.

This chain connects TRBV6-1 to TRBJ2-1; no reliable D call. The CDR3 spans 12 residues. From germline, CDR1 is MNHNS and CDR2 SASEGT. Trimming removed 3 bases from V and 12 bases from J, with 12 bases in between. In DNA, the CDR3 is TGTGCCAGCAGTGATTTCGCGACTTGGCAGTTCTTC. It codes for CASSDFATWQFF.